The 2 T cell receptor beta chains in this list originate from one sample, sequenced in a study of cytomegalovirus exposure and HLA in healthy donors. Some clones are missing from TCRdb's copy, which holds only in-frame ones; the method was immunoSEQ multiplex PCR. The sample has tens of thousands of clones; 70% to 90% are singletons. Material for sequencing was PBMCs. These receptors were collected from a woman aged 18-30 years in good health and CMV-seropositive.

This clone was recorded once. The chain uses TRBV7-9 and TRBJ2-3, with 7 bases lining up with TRBD2. The germline CDR1 and CDR2 sequences are SEHNR and FQNEAQ (reference sequence). With V trimmed by 8 bases and J by 1 base, 9 bases remained unmatched. This CDR3 spans 15 amino acids. The CDR3 DNA reads as TGTGCCAGCGCGGGAGAGGTAGATCGCACAGATACGCAGTATTTT. Translating it yields CASAGEVDRTDTQYF. The variable domain in full, completed from reference TRBV7-9 and TRBJ2-3, reads DTGVSQNPRHKITKRGQNVTFRCDPISEHNRLYWYRQTLGQGPEFLTYFQNEAQLEKSRLLSDRFSAERPKGSFSTLEIQRTEQGDSAMYLCASAGEVDRTDTQYFGPGTRLTVL.

The V call is TRBV7-8, the J call TRBJ2-3; D remains unclear. Germline loops: CDR1 SGHVS, CDR2 FQNEAQ. This CDR3 is built from 14 residues. With 2 bases removed from V and 2 bases from J, the gap between germline ends came to 8 bases. The CDR3 loop reads CASSLKLHTDTQYF. For the CDR3, the DNA is TGTGCCAGCAGCTTAAAGTTACACACAGATACGCAGTATTTT.